The 9 T cell receptor beta chains reported below all come from one sample, sequenced in a study of identical twins. Via MiXCR, TCRdb re-called the 5' RACE reads, giving one row per CDR3 protein. The sample carries more than 350,000 distinct CDR3 sequences, 8.5% to 10% recorded once. Sequences were obtained from naive T cells sorted from blood. These receptors all stem from a woman aged 45-65 years in good health.

This clonotype was seen repeatedly, ten times or more. The chain is built from TRBV3-1 and TRBJ2-5; 11 nucleotides match TRBD2. This CDR3 has 15 amino acids. Germline trimming cut 0 bases from V and 4 bases from J; bases unmatched to any gene: 1. In germline, CDR1 is LGHDT, CDR2 YNNKEL (reference sequence). CDR3 nucleotide sequence: TGTGCCAGCAGCCAAGAGACTAGCGGGATAGAGACCCAGTACTTC. This sequence encodes CASSQETSGIETQYF.

This clonotype was seen repeatedly, ten times or more. This chain links TRBV29-1 with TRBJ1-1, with no clear D. With 5 bases removed from V and 3 bases from J, the gap between germline ends came to 10 bases. CDR3 length: 12 residues. Germline V gene lookup returns CDR1 SQVTM and CDR2 ANQGSEA. The CDR3 is CSVRTRDTEAFF. The CDR3 DNA reads TGCAGCGTTCGGACGCGGGACACTGAAGCTTTCTTT. The full variable domain, completed using reference TRBV29-1 and TRBJ1-1, is SAVISQKPSRDICQRGTSLTIQCQVDSQVTMMFWYRQQPGQSLTLIATANQGSEATYESGFVIDKFPISRPNLTFSTLTVSNMSPEDSSIYLCSVRTRDTEAFFGQGTRLTVV.

The chain employs TRBV12-3 or TRBV12-4 and TRBJ2-1; D uncertain. The V end lost 3 bases, the J end lost 2 bases, and 11 bases lay between the germline ends. The CDR3 sequence is 15 residues long. CDR3 in DNA: TGTGCCAGCAGTTTCGGTCGTACCGCCTACAATGAGCAGTTCTTC. Translated, it gives CASSFGRTAYNEQFF.

The chain has TRBV27 and TRBJ2-7; TRBD2 might be the D (5 bases). V shed 7 bases and J shed 1 base, with 20 bases lying between them. Germline V gives CDR1 MNHEY, CDR2 SMNVEV (reference sequence). The CDR3 consists of 16 residues. CDR3 protein: CASKRLVGEKSYEQYF. The CDR3 bases are TGTGCCAGCAAACGTCTAGTTGGGGAGAAATCCTACGAGCAGTACTTC.

V gene TRBV5-1 combines with J gene TRBJ2-1; D is perhaps TRBD2 (5 bases). The length of the CDR3 is 11 residues. Germline V gene sequence: CDR1 SGHRS, CDR2 YFSETQ. The V end lost 1 base, the J end lost 13 bases, and 9 bases lay between the germline ends. The CDR3 DNA is TGCGCCAGCAGCTTGACGGGAAGACAGTTCTTC. Residues: CASSLTGRQFF.

This clonotype has just a few counts. CDR3 in DNA: TGTGCCACCAGCAACCGGGCCTCGCAGTTCTTC. It codes for CATSNRASQFF. V usage is TRBV24-1 and J usage is TRBJ2-1; D ambiguous. Germline V gene sequence: CDR1 KGHDR, CDR2 SFDVKD. The CDR3 has 11 amino acids. Trimming removed 7 bases from V and 12 bases from J, with 12 bases in between.

This clonotype was observed a handful of times. The V call is TRBV12-3 or TRBV12-4, the J call TRBJ1-2; D is unclear. This CDR3 region has 14 residues. The V end was cut by 6 bases, the J end by 7 bases, with 18 bases between. The CDR3: CASSPSVRTAGYTF. The CDR3 coding sequence is TGTGCCAGCAGCCCCAGTGTGCGGACGGCTGGCTACACCTTC.

Many counts were recorded for this clonotype. The CDR3 DNA sequence: TGCGCCAGCAGCGTGACTAGCGGGGTGGGGGGAAACATTCAGTACTTC. Translating it yields CASSVTSGVGGNIQYF. The rearrangement links TRBV4-1 to TRBJ2-4, with TRBD2 matching 11 bases. The CDR3 covers 16 residues. The V and J ends lost 5 bases and 6 bases, in that order; junction bases with no gene match: 9. CDR1 and CDR2 (germline): MGHRA, YSYEKL.

This rearrangement joins TRBV6-2 or TRBV6-3 to TRBJ2-7; D not resolved. From germline, CDR1 is MNHEY and CDR2 SVGEGT. V was pared by 6 bases and J by 2 bases, with 11 bases between. The CDR3 runs 13 residues. DNA of the CDR3: TGTGCCAGCAGCTCACTTGGGCCCTACGAGCAGTACTTC. Its translation is CASSSLGPYEQYF.